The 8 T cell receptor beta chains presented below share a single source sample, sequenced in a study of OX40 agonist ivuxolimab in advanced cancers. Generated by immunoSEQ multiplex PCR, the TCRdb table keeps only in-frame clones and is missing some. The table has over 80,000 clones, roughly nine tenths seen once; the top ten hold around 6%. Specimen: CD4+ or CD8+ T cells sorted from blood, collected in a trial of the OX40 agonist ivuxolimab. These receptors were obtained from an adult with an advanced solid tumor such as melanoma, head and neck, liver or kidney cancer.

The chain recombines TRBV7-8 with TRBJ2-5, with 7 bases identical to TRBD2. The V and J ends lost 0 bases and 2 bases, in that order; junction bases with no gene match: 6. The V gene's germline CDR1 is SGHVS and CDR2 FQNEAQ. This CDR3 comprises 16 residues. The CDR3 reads CASSLAGRGWQETQYF. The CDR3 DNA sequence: TGTGCCAGCAGCTTAGCGGGGAGGGGTTGGCAAGAGACCCAGTACTTC.

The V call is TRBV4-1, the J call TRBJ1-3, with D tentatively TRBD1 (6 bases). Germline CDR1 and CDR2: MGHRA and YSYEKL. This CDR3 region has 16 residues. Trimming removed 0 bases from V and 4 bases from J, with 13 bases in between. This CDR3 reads CASSQDPGAAGNTIYF. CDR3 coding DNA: TGCGCCAGCAGCCAAGATCCGGGGGCTGCGGGAAACACCATATATTTT.

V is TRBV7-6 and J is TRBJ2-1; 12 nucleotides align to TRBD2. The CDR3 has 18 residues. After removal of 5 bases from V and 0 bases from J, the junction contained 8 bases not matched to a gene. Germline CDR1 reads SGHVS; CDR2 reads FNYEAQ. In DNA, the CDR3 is TGTGCCAGCAGCATTTCTAGCGGGAGGGCCGGCTCCTACAATGAGCAGTTCTTC. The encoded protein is CASSISSGRAGSYNEQFF.

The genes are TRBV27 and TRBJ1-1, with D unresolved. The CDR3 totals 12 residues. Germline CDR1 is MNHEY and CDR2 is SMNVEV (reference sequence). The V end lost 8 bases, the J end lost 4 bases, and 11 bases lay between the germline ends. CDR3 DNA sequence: TGTGCCAGCGGGTTTTGGGGCACTGAAGCTTTCTTT. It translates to CASGFWGTEAFF.

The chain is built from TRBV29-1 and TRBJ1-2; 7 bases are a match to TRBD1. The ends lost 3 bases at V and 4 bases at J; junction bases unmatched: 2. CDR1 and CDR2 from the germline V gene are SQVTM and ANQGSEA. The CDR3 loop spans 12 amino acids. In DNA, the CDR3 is TGCAGCGTTGATAAGGGGGCCTATGGCTACACCTTC. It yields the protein CSVDKGAYGYTF.

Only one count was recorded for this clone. The CDR3 DNA reads TGTGCCACTCAAACCGGGCAGGCTACTGAAGCTTTCTTT. Its translation is CATQTGQATEAFF. This chain joins TRBV7-2 and TRBJ1-1; no reliable D call. Germline CDR1 SGHTA, CDR2 FQGNSA. This CDR3 region has 13 residues. Trimming removed 10 bases at V and 5 bases at J, with 17 bases between.

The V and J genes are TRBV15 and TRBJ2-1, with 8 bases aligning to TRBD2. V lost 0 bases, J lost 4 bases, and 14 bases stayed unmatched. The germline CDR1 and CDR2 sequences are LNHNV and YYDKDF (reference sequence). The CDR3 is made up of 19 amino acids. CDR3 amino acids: CATSRDRVRRRGVYNEQFF. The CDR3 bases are TGTGCCACCAGCAGAGATCGCGTTCGACGGCGGGGGGTTTACAATGAGCAGTTCTTC.

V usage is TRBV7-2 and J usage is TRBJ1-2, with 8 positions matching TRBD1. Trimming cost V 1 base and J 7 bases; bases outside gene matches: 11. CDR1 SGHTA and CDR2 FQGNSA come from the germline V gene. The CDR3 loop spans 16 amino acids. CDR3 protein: CASSLGGGGQGSGYTF. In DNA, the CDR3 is TGTGCCAGCAGCTTAGGGGGGGGCGGACAGGGCAGTGGCTACACCTTC.